This T cell receptor (beta chain) was captured by sequencing in a study of CD4 T cells in relation to SARS-CoV-2 and coronaviruses. For 10 days, around 99,000 sorted CD4+ cells grew with T cell-depleted PBMCs and CEF. This clone occurred a few times. Its antigen is undetermined. Naive and memory CD4+ T cells were cultured with CEF, then survey-sequenced. The protocol was immunoSEQ multiplex PCR, while the TCRdb copy is restricted to in-frame clones and leaves out a portion. The sample lists about 30,000 clones; under 80% were seen once. Study-level findings and limits: Crossreactive clones expanded significantly less to SARS-CoV-2 than monoreactive clones.

Per germline, CDR1 SGHTA and CDR2 FQGNSA. V was clipped by 5 bases and J by 5 bases, with 19 bases between them. This CDR3 region has 15 residues. The source material was memory CD4+ T cells from PBMCs, cultured in vitro. This clonotype was obtained from an adult with COVID-19. The chain uses TRBV7-2 and TRBJ2-7; D is tentatively TRBD1 or TRBD2 (5 bases each). CDR3 DNA sequence: TGTGCCAGCAGCCCCTTTCCCCGGGGCCGCGACGAGCAGTACTTC. Protein sequence: CASSPFPRGRDEQYF.